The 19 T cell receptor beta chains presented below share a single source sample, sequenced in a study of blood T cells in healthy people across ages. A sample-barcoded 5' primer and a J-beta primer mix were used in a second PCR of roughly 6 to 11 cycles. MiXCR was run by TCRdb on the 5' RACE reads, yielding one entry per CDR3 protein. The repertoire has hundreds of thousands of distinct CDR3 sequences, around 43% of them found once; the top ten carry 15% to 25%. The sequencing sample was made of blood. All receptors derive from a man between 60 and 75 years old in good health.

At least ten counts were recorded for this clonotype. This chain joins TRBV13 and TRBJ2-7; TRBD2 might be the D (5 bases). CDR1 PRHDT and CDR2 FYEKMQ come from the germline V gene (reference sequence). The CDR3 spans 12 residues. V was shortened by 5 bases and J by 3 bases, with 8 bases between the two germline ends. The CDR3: CASSTRDYEQYF. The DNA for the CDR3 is TGTGCCAGCAGCACCCGGGACTACGAGCAGTACTTC.

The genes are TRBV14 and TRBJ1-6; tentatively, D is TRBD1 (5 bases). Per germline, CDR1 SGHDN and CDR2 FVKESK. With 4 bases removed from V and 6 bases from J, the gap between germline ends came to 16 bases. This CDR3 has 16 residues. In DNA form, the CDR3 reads TGTGCCAGCAGCCCCATGGCGGGGGACTTTAATTCACCCCTCCACTTT. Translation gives CASSPMAGDFNSPLHF.

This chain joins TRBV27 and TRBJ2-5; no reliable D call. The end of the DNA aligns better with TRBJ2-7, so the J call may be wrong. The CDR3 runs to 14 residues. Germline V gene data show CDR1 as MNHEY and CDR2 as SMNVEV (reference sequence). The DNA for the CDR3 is TGTGCCAGCAGTCCCCTTGGTTTGGGCGACGAGCAGTACTTC. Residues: CASSPLGLGDEQYF.

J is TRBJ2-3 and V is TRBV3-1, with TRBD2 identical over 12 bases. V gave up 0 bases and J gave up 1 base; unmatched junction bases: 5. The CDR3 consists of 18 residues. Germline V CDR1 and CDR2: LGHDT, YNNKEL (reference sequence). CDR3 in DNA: TGTGCCAGCAGCCAAGAGACTAGCGGGGGATCCCGCACAGATACGCAGTATTTT. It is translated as CASSQETSGGSRTDTQYF.

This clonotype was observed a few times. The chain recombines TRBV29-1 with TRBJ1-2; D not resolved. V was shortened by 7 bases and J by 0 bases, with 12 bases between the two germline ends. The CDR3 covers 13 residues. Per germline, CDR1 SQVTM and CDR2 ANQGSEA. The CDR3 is CSADRRSNYGYTF. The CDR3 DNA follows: TGCAGCGCCGACCGACGTTCTAACTATGGCTACACCTTC.

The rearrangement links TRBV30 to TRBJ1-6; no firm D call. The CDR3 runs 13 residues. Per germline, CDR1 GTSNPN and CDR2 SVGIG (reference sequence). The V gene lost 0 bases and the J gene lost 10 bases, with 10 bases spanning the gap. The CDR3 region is CAWSVPLVSPLHF. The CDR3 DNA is TGTGCCTGGAGTGTTCCGCTGGTGTCACCCCTCCACTTT.

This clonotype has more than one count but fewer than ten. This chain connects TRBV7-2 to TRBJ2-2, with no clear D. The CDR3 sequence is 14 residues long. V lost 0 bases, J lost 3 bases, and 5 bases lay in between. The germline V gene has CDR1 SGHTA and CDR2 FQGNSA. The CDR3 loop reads CASSLAGYTGELFF. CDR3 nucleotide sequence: TGTGCCAGCAGCTTAGCGGGCTACACCGGGGAGCTGTTTTTT.

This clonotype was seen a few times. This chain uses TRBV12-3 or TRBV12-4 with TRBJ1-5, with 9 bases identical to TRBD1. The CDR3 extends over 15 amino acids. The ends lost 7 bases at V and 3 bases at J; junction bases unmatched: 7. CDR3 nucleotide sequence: TGTGCCAGCACCAAGACAGGGGGTTTCAATCAGCCCCAGCATTTT. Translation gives CASTKTGGFNQPQHF.

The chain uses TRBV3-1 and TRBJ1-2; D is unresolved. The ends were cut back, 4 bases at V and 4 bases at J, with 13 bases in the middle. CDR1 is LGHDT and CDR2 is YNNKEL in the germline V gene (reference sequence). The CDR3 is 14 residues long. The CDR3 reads CASSLQTSFYGYTF. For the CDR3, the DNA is TGTGCCAGCAGCCTCCAAACGAGCTTCTATGGCTACACCTTC. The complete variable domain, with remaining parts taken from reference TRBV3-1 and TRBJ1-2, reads DTAVSQTPKYLVTQMGNDKSIKCEQNLGHDTMYWYKQDSKKFLKIMFSYNNKELIINETVPNRFSPKSPDKAHLNLHINSLELGDSAVYFCASSLQTSFYGYTFGSGTRLTVV.

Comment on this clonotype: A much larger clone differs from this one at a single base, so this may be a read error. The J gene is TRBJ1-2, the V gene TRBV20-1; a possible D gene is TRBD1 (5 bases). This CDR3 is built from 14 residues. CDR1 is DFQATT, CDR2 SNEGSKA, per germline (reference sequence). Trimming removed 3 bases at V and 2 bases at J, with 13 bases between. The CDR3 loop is CSARFLGTNYGYTF. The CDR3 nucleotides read TGCAGTGCTAGGTTCCTAGGGACGAACTATGGCTACACCTTC.

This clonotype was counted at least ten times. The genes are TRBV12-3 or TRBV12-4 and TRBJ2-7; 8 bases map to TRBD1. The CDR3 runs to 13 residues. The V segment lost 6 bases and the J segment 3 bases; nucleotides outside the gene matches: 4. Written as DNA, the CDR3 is TGTGCCAGCAGGTCGACAGGGGTCTACGAGCAGTACTTC. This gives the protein CASRSTGVYEQYF.

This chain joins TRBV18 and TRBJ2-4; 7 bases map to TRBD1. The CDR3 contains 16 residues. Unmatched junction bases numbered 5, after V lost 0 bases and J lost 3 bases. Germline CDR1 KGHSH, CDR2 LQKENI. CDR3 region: CASSPPGTAIKNIQYF. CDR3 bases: TGTGCCAGCTCACCACCTGGGACAGCTATCAAAAACATTCAGTACTTC. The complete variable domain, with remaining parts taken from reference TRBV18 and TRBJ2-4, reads NAGVMQNPRHLVRRRGQEARLRCSPMKGHSHVYWYRQLPEEGLKFMVYLQKENIIDESGMPKERFSAEFPKEGPSILRIQQVVRGDSAAYFCASSPPGTAIKNIQYFGAGTRLSVL.

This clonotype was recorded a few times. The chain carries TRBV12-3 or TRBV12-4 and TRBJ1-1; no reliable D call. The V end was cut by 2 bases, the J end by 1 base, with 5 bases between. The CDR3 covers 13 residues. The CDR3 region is CASSLTTNTEAFF. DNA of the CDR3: TGTGCCAGCAGTTTAACAACGAACACTGAAGCTTTCTTT.

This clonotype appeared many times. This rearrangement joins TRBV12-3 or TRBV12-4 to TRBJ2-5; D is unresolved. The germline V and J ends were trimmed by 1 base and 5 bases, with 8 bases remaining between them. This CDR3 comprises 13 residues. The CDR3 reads CASSLGPVETQYF. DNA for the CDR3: TGTGCCAGCAGTTTAGGACCTGTGGAGACCCAGTACTTC.

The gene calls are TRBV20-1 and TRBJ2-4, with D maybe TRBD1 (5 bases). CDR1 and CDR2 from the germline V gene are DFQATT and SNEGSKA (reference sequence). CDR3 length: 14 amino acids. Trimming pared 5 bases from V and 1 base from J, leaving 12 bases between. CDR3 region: CSAVEAGAKNIQYF. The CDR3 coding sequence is TGCAGTGCTGTAGAGGCAGGGGCCAAAAACATTCAGTACTTC.

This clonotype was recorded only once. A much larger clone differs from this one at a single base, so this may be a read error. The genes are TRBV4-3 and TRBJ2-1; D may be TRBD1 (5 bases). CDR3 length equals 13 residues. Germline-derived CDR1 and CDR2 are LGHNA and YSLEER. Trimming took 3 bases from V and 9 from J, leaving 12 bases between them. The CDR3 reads CASSQRTWREQFF. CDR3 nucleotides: TGCGCCAGCAGCCAGAGGACATGGCGTGAGCAGTTCTTC.

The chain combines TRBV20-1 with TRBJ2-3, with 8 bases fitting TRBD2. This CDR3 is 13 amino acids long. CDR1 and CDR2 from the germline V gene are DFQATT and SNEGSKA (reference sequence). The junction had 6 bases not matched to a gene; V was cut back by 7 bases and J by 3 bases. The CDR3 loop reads CSVISGVTDTQYF. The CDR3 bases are TGCAGTGTTATTAGCGGGGTTACAGATACGCAGTATTTT.

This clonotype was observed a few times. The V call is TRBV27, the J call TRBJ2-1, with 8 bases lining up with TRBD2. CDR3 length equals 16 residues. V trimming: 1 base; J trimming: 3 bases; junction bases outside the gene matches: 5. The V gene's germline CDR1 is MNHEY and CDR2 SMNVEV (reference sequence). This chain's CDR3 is CASSLWVSGVYNEQFF. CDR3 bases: TGTGCCAGCAGTTTATGGGTTAGCGGGGTCTACAATGAGCAGTTCTTC.

CDR3 in DNA: TGTGCCAGCAGCTTAGATCGCCAAGGCGGTGAGCAGTTCTTC. Encoded protein: CASSLDRQGGEQFF. The J gene is TRBJ2-1, the V gene TRBV11-3; D uncertain. V was shortened by 0 bases and J by 9 bases, with 12 bases between the two germline ends. Germline CDR1 is SGHNT and CDR2 is YENEEA. The CDR3 covers 14 residues. Together with reference TRBV11-3 and TRBJ2-1, the CDR3 gives the full variable domain: EAGVVQSPRYKIIEKKQPVAFWCNPISGHNTLYWYLQNLGQGPELLIRYENEEAVDDSQLPKDRFSAERLKGVDSTLKIQPAELGDSAVYLCASSLDRQGGEQFFGPGTRLTVL.